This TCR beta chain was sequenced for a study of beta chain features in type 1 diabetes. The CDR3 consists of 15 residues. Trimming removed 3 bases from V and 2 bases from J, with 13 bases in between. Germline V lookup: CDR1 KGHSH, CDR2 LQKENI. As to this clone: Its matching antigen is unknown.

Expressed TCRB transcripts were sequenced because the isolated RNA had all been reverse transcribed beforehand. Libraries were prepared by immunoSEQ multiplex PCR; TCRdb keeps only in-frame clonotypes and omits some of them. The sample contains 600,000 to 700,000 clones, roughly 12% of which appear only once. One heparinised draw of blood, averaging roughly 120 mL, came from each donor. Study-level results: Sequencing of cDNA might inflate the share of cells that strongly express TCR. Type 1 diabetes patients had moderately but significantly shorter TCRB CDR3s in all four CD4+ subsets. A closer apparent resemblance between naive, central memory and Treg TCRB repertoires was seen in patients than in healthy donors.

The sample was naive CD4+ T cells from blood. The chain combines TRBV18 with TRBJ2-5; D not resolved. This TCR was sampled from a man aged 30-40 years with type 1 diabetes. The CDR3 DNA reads TGTGCCAGCTCACCGGGCCAGCACTCACAAGAGACCCAGTACTTC. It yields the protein CASSPGQHSQETQYF. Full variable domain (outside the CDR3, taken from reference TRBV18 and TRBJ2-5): NAGVMQNPRHLVRRRGQEARLRCSPMKGHSHVYWYRQLPEEGLKFMVYLQKENIIDESGMPKERFSAEFPKEGPSILRIQQVVRGDSAAYFCASSPGQHSQETQYFGPGTRLLVL.